This TCR beta chain was found in a study of graft-versus-host responses after intestinal transplantation. Overall study results and limits: In recipient marrow, GvH clones were found, and some appeared first in ileum or blood.

A remark on this clone: Its antigen is unidentified.

Assay used: immunoSEQ multiplex PCR; TCRdb lists only in-frame clones, some missing. The table includes about 97,000 clones, approximately 90% detected once. J was trimmed by 6 bases and V by 0 bases; bases with no gene match: 1. The CDR3 has 13 amino acids. Germline CDR1 reads MNHEY; CDR2 reads SVGAGI. This chain uses TRBV6-5 with TRBJ2-7, with 8 positions matching TRBD1. The receptor was derived from a human patient who received an intestinal transplant, so some T cells may come from the graft donor. This specimen consisted of PBMCs, obtained approximately 420 days after intestinal transplant. This chain's CDR3 is CASSYSDRAEQYF. The CDR3 DNA is TGTGCCAGCAGTTACTCGGACAGGGCCGAGCAGTACTTC.